This T cell receptor beta chain stems from a study of shared clonotypes between healthy human individuals. Sequencing used immunoSEQ multiplex PCR; TCRdb keeps in-frame clones, though not all of them. The sample has about 580,000 clones, 95% to 98% seen once. This CDR3 has 13 amino acids. V shed 5 bases and J 5 bases; nucleotides not matched to a gene: 1. In germline, CDR1 is SGHTA, CDR2 FQGNSA. CD45RO-negative CD8 cells positively selected for CCR7 made up the naive population, which excluded terminally differentiated effector memory CD45RA+ cells. The sequenced sample was naive CD8+ T cells sorted from blood. The receptor's source is a man younger than 45 in good health. The chain links TRBV7-2 to TRBJ2-4, with 9 bases lining up with TRBD2. The DNA for the CDR3 is TGTGCCAGCAGCCGGACTAGCGAAAACATTCAGTACTTC. Translating it yields CASSRTSENIQYF.